This paragraph reports one T cell receptor beta chain. This clone was counted only a few times. Its cognate antigen has yet to be identified. No base qualities exist here, and no much larger clone lies one base off it. These data come from a study of blood T cell repertoires in COVID-19 (dated by TCRdb to 2020 to 2021). The study in broad terms: Samples covering the acute and convalescent phases of COVID-19 were provided by collaborators in the United States, Italy and Spain. The repertoires were released in a freely available public database intended as a resource for research on the immune response to SARS-CoV-2. The samples were drawn from the first 160 participants of the ongoing ImmuneRACE study and from about 1,200 subjects provided by 6 global collaborators. The dataset comprised deeply sampled blood TCRbeta repertoires from subjects exposed to, actively infected with, or recovered from COVID-19. The prospective study material was composed of cDNA or gDNA derived from T cells, B-cell-depleted T cells, or PBMCs. Where HLA class I and class II types were available, the types were taken from metadata supplied by the sample provider, not from assay-based typing. The sample metadata nearly always contained a de-identified subject ID, COVID-19 status, age in years and sex. Here is what the overall study found, with its caveats: Clinical and demographic metadata were provided uncurated, with the amount varying by source and participant.

One collaborating source in Seattle enrolled patients while the patients were actively infected and followed the patients over time throughout the course of disease. Each collaborating institution followed its own protocols to collect whole blood in K2EDTA tubes. For TCRbeta analysis, collaborators shipped samples in one of three forms: frozen whole blood, isolated PBMCs, or DNA extracted from either of those sample types. TCRbeta CDR3 regions were amplified from genomic DNA by means of the immunoSEQ Assay, a bias-controlled multiplex PCR. Processing in the source paper ran as follows. The number of nucleated cells in each sample was estimated by amplification of reference gene primers within the assay. Sequence reads were collapsed and filtered to measure the absolute abundance of every unique TCRbeta CDR3 rearrangement. For each sample, productive Simpson clonality was calculated by taking the square root of Simpson's diversity index across productive rearrangements. The table was pulled from immuneACCESS by TCRdb, which kept in-frame rearrangements only. Such tables lose some clones; where checked, under half of the loss comes from unresolved V genes, and the rest has no known cause. From that table come the V and J calls and clone size; the DNA was used to work out D and trimming. This sample gives 140,000 or so clones in total; around 79% of them show up just once. The top ten clones comprise just under 5% of the sample.

This receptor was taken from a woman in her 70s with COVID-19, enrolled during active disease. What was sequenced was peripheral blood.

For the CDR3, the sequence is CASSLDRDTYYGYTF. The DNA sequence is given as TGTGCCAGCAGCTTGGACCGGGACACTTACTATGGCTACACCTTC. This chain is built from TRBV7-9 and TRBJ1-2; a tentative D match to TRBD1 spans 6 bases. The CDR3 has 15 amino acids, counting the end cysteine and phenylalanine. Only the CDR3 portion is preserved as DNA: 45 bases, with reading frame beginning at the first base. V is cut by 3 bases and J by 3 bases, and the space between the germline ends is 14 bases. The germline V gene (reference sequence) gives CDR1 as SEHNR and CDR2 as FQNEAQ. Reference TRBV7-9 and TRBJ1-2 proteins supply the regions before and after the CDR3; the full variable domain is: DTGVSQNPRHKITKRGQNVTFRCDPISEHNRLYWYRQTLGQGPEFLTYFQNEAQLEKSRLLSDRFSAERPKGSFSTLEIQRTEQGDSAMYLCASSLDRDTYYGYTFGSGTRLTVV.